This TCR beta chain appears in the sequencing data of a study of T cells in Graves' hyperthyroidism and ophthalmopathy. Background on the study: Specimen type is peripheral blood, collected at initial diagnosis prior to any treatment. Points from the study as a whole: Ophthalmopathy and stable hyperthyroidism were told apart by a 13 V-J model.

The CDR3 regions of TCR beta were amplified from RNA transcripts. RT-PCR in the first round (using the HTBI primer set) targeted the TCR CDR3. TCRdb passed the multiplex PCR reads through MiXCR, listing each CDR3 protein once. Seen here are some 500,000 distinct CDR3 sequences, roughly 15% observed once, and the top ten hold approximately 30%. Trimming cost V 5 bases and J 0 bases; bases outside gene matches: 6. This CDR3 contains 16 residues. CDR1 and CDR2 (germline): SGHTA, FQGNSA. This clonotype was seen ten or more times. Its specificity is not known. Lactation, pregnancy, other autoimmune disease or uncontrolled infection led to exclusion of patients. Fresh peripheral blood, around 9.2 ml of it, supplied the PBMCs.

The J gene is TRBJ2-2, the V gene TRBV7-2, with 7 bases matching TRBD2. Source material: blood. The TCR originated in a woman aged 30 to 39 with Graves' ophthalmopathy. CDR3: CASSPPGGTNTGELFF. For the CDR3, the DNA is TGTGCCAGCAGCCCGCCCGGGGGGACGAACACCGGGGAGCTGTTTTTT.